In this sample, the clone carrying this T cell receptor (beta chain) turned up once. Relative to the germline gene, one junction end is altered; a read error may explain this. This record comes from a study of tumor and adjacent non-tumor tissue in lung cancer. TCRbeta libraries were built with three rounds of nested PCR, modified from ARM-PCR. Via MiXCR, TCRdb re-called the multiplex PCR reads, giving one row per CDR3 protein. The sample contains tens of thousands of distinct CDR3 sequences, around 70% of which appear only once. RNA was extracted from bulk tissue without any cell sorting. Distant lung tissue was collected more than 3 cm away from the tumor edge. Germline assignment: CDR1 DFQATT and CDR2 SNEGSKA (reference sequence). This CDR3 has 15 residues.

This sequence joins TRBV20-1 and TRBJ2-3, with a possible D match to TRBD1 (5 bases). This receptor was taken from a woman aged 45-65 years with non-small cell lung cancer. Sequenced sample: distant non-tumor lung tissue. The CDR3 region is CSVTGQTTRTDTQYF. In DNA form, the CDR3 reads TGCAGTGTTACCGGACAAACAACTCGCACGGATACGCAGTATTTT.